This T cell receptor (beta chain) was identified in a study of shared clonotypes between healthy human individuals. V lost 3 bases and J lost 9, with 20 bases in between. The germline V gene encodes CDR1 MDHEN and CDR2 SYDVKM. This CDR3 is 16 amino acids long. Findings and limits, study-wide: Clonotype sharing among donors, it was expected, would be affected by sequencing depth.

The naive CD8 subset, CD45RO-negative cells positively selected for CCR7, excluded terminally differentiated effector memory CD45RA+ cells. Authors' analysis steps: ImmunoSEQ supplied junction-only sequences lacking quality scores, so filtering was different. The data were produced by immunoSEQ multiplex PCR, yet TCRdb's version contains in-frame clones alone and is incomplete. V and J calls and clone size follow that table, whereas D and trimming were derived from the DNA. The sample yields some 2.1 million clones, about 94% seen once. Notes on this clone: Its antigen is not known.

This TCR came from a man younger than 35 in good health. Some clones in this sample may be carry-over from other donors' samples. The chain links TRBV28 to TRBJ2-2, with D maybe TRBD1 (6 bases). The sample taken for sequencing was naive CD8+ T cells from PBMCs. The CDR3 DNA reads TGTGCCAGCAGTTTTCGGGGAGCAGGGGTTGGCCGGGAGCTGTTTTTT. Its translation is CASSFRGAGVGRELFF.